The source of this T cell receptor (beta chain) is a study of cytomegalovirus exposure and HLA in healthy donors. It was with 60 Vbeta and 13 Jbeta primers that the PCR ran. The assay was immunoSEQ multiplex PCR, and TCRdb's table has in-frame clones only and misses some. The sample includes roughly 160,000 clones, over 70% of them seen just once. V trimming: 6 bases; J trimming: 6 bases; junction bases outside the gene matches: 8. CDR1 and CDR2 from the germline V gene are MNHEY and SVGAGI. CDR3 size: 15 residues. Every donor was a healthy person donating bone marrow. The specimen sequenced was PBMCs. The chain couples TRBV6-5 to TRBJ2-7; 13 nucleotides match TRBD2. This TCR derives from a man younger than 35 in good health and CMV-seropositive. In DNA, the CDR3 is TGTGCCAGCAGCCAGACTAGCGGGGGGATCCTCGAGCAGTACTTC. Translated: CASSQTSGGILEQYF.